A single sample gave rise to the 4 T cell receptor beta chains below, sequenced in a study of Ad26.COV2.S vaccination and SARS-CoV-2 variants. Sample treatment: around 19 received Ad26.COV2.S at low or high dose, single or two shots; five or six received placebo; per-sample allocation not given. Sampling took place 63 days after the first vaccine or placebo injection. Some clones are missing from TCRdb's copy, which holds only in-frame ones; the method was immunoSEQ multiplex PCR. The data hold about 470,000 clones, with 90% observed a single time. Sample: peripheral blood, taken in a trial of Ad26.COV2.S vaccine versus placebo. These receptors all come from a person aged 18-65 years who received the Ad26.COV2.S COVID-19 vaccine or a placebo.

In nucleotides, the CDR3 is TGTGCCAGCAGCCCGACGACAGGTCCCTCCTACGAGCAGTACTTC. Translating gives CASSPTTGPSYEQYF. This chain links TRBV9 with TRBJ2-7, with D perhaps matching TRBD1 (6 bases). Germline values: CDR1 SGDLS, CDR2 YYNGEE. The CDR3 sequence is 15 residues long. Trimming stripped 4 bases from V and 0 bases from J, with 14 bases between.

This chain uses TRBV3-1 (or the pseudogene TRBV3-2) with TRBJ2-2, with 7 nucleotides matching TRBD2. Per germline, CDR1 LGHDT and CDR2 YNNKEL (reference sequence). This CDR3 is 17 amino acids long. Trimming removed 3 bases from V and 2 bases from J; junction bases left unmatched: 9. CDR3 loop: CASSHFLPSGNTGELFF. The CDR3 DNA reads as TGTGCCAGCAGCCATTTCCTACCTAGCGGTAACACCGGGGAGCTGTTTTTT.

Worth noting for this clone: Different DNA sequences within this sample yield the same CDR3. The J gene is TRBJ2-3, the V gene TRBV9, with D tentatively TRBD1 (6 bases). This CDR3 has 15 residues. The germline gives CDR1 SGDLS, CDR2 YYNGEE. V was clipped by 0 bases and J by 4 bases, with 12 bases between them. This CDR3 reads CASSVEGRGADTQYF. The CDR3 region has the DNA TGTGCCAGCAGCGTAGAAGGCAGGGGCGCAGATACGCAGTATTTT.

This chain uses TRBV15 with TRBJ1-3; D gene ambiguous. Germline lookup yields CDR1 LNHNV and CDR2 YYDKDF (reference sequence). V lost 2 bases, J lost 4 bases, and 3 bases lay in between. The CDR3 sequence is 12 residues long. CDR3: CATSRPGNTIYF. The DNA of the CDR3 is TGTGCCACCAGCAGACCGGGAAACACCATATATTTT. Together with reference TRBV15 and TRBJ1-3, the CDR3 gives the full variable domain: DAMVIQNPRYQVTQFGKPVTLSCSQTLNHNVMYWYQQKSSQAPKLLFHYYDKDFNNEADTPDNFQSRRPNTSFCFLDIRSPGLGDTAMYLCATSRPGNTIYFGEGSWLTVV.